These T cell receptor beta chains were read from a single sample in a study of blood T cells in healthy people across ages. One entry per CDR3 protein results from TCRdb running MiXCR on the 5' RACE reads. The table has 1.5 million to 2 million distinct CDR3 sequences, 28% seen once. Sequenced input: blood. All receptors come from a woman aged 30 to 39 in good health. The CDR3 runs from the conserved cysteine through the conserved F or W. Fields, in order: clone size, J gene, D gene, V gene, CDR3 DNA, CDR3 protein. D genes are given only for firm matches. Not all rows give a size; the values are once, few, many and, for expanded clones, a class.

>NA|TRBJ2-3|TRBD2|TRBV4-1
TGCGCCAGCAGCCAGCCGTTCAGCGGGGGGGAAAGCACAGATACGCAGTATTTT
CASSQPFSGGESTDTQYF
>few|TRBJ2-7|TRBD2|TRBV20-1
TGCGGTGCTCAAAAGGGACTAGCGGGAGAACCCGAGCAGTACTTC
CGAQKGLAGEPEQYF
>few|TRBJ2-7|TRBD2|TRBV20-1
TGCAGTGCTAGAGATCGATCTAGCGGGAGTCTCTACGAGCAGTACTTC
CSARDRSSGSLYEQYF
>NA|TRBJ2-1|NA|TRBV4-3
TGCGCCAGCAGCCAAGAAAGTCTACCCCCCAACAATGAGCAGTTCTTC
CASSQESLPPNNEQFF
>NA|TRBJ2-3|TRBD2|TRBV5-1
TGCGCCAGCAGCTTGGAGGCGGGGGGACGCACAGATACGCAGTATTTT
CASSLEAGGRTDTQYF
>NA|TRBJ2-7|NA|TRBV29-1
TGCAGCGTTGCCTACCAGGTTTTCGACTACGAGCAGTACTTC
CSVAYQVFDYEQYF
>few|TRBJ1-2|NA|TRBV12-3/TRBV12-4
TGTGCCAGCAGTCGAAGGGACACGTCTAACTATGGCTACACCTTC
CASSRRDTSNYGYTF
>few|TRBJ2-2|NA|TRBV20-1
TGCAGTGCGATGTACACCGGGGAGCTGTTTTTT
CSAMYTGELFF
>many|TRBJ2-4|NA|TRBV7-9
TGTGCCAGCAGCTTAGACTGGGACATTCAGTACTTC
CASSLDWDIQYF
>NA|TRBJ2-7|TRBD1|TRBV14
TGTGCCAGCAGCCAAGGGCTCGGGACAGGGGGCTACGAGCAGTACTTC
CASSQGLGTGGYEQYF
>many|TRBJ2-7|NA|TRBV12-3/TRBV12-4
TGTGCCAGCAGTTTTCTGCCCTACGAGCAGTACTTC
CASSFLPYEQYF
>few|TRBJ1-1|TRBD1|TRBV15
TGTGCCACCAGCAGACCTCCGGGACAGGGGGACACTGAAGCTTTCTTT
CATSRPPGQGDTEAFF
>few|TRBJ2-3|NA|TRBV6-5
TGTGCCAGCAGACTTAGTACTGGTACGCAGTATTTT
CASRLSTGTQYF
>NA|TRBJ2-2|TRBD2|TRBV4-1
TGCGCCAGCAGAGTTCCTAGCGGAGCCGGGGAGCTGTTTTTT
CASRVPSGAGELFF
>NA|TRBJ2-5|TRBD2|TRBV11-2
TGTGCCAGCAGCTTACTTCGCCTAGCGGACCTACAAGAGACCCAGTACTTC
CASSLLRLADLQETQYF
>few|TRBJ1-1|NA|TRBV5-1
TGCGCCAGCAGCTCGGGACCGTCGAACACTGAAGCTTTCTTT
CASSSGPSNTEAFF
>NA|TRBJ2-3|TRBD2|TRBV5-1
TGCGCCAGCAGCCCTCCGGGACTAACCCGCACAGATACGCAGTATTTT
CASSPPGLTRTDTQYF
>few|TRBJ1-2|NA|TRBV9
TGTGCCAGCAGCGTAGAGACGGGATATGGCTACACCTTC
CASSVETGYGYTF
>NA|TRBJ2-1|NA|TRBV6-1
TGTGCCAGCAGTGAAGCCGTGGGCCGTTATACCTTCGGGGTTGAGCAGTTCTTC
CASSEAVGRYTFGVEQFF
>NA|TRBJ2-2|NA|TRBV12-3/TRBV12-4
TGTGCCAGCAGTTTAGCCGCCCTAGGGGTTAGATCGGTCCTCACCGGGGAGCTGTTTTTT
CASSLAALGVRSVLTGELFF
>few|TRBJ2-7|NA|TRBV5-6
TGTGCCAGCAGCTCTCGGGACACATACTACGAGCAGTACTTC
CASSSRDTYYEQYF
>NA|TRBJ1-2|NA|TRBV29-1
TGCAGCGTTGTTGCCACCAGCTATGGCTACACCTTC
CSVVATSYGYTF
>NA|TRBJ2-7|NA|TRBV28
TGTGCCAGCACCCCTGGGGGGGCGAACGACGAGCAGTACTTC
CASTPGGANDEQYF
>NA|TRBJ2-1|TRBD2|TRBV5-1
TGCGCCAGCAACTTGAAGCGGGAGGGTTACAATGAGCAGTTCTTC
CASNLKREGYNEQFF
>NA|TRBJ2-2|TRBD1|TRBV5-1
TGCGCCAGCAGCTTGGTAGGACAGGGCACCGGGGAGCTGTTTTTT
CASSLVGQGTGELFF
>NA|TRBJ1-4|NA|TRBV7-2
TGTGCCAGCAGCACCCGACAGACCCTGGGGGAAAAACTGTTTTTT
CASSTRQTLGEKLFF